The rows below give T cell receptor beta chains drawn from one sample of a study of human T cells and chemical hapten exposure. TCRdb processed the RACE reads anew with MiXCR; each CDR3 protein has one entry. The sample has 150,000 to 200,000 distinct CDR3 sequences, around 30% seen once. Sequencing was performed on whole blood, taken in connection with sensitization to the hapten diphenylcyclopropenone (DPC). The receptors shown here come from a woman younger than 35 with alopecia areata. Some clones in this sample may be carry-over from other donors' samples. CDR3s include the opening cysteine and the closing phenylalanine or tryptophan. The order of the fields is J gene, V gene, D gene, CDR3 length, clone size, CDR3 protein, CDR3 DNA. The D gene is left open where the match is weak. Clone size is not always given. Where it is, it says once, few, many or a class for expanded clones.

>TRBJ2-3|TRBV6-6|NA|19|many
CATHGRGQAEGPAPDTQYF
TGTGCCACCCATGGGAGGGGACAGGCGGAAGGCCCTGCCCCAGATACGCAGTATTTT
>TRBJ2-3|TRBV19|TRBD1|15|few
CASSFGTGSSDTQYF
TGTGCCAGTAGTTTCGGGACAGGGAGTAGTGATACGCAGTATTTT
>TRBJ1-5|TRBV6-2/TRBV6-3|NA|14|NA
CASSYGGIHQPQHF
TGTGCCAGCAGTTACGGAGGCATCCATCAGCCCCAGCATTTT
>TRBJ2-1|TRBV3-1|TRBD2|18|NA
CASSLSGASGRRYNEQFF
TGTGCCAGCAGCTTGAGTGGCGCTAGCGGGAGGAGATACAATGAGCAGTTCTTC
>TRBJ1-3|TRBV21-1|NA|18|few
CASRKTLGQAVSGNTIYF
TGTGCCAGCAGGAAAACCTTGGGACAGGCGGTCTCTGGAAACACCATATATTTT
>TRBJ1-1|TRBV20-1|TRBD1|16|few
CSARPLGTGEDTEAFF
TGCAGTGCTAGACCCCTCGGGACAGGGGAGGACACTGAAGCTTTCTTT
>TRBJ2-7|TRBV30|NA|11|NA
CAWSGRASARF
TGTGCCTGGAGTGGACGTGCTAGCGCCAGGTTC
>TRBJ1-6|TRBV3-1|NA|13|NA
CASNGQLNSPLHF
TGTGCCAGCAATGGCCAGCTTAATTCACCCCTCCACTTT
>TRBJ1-1|TRBV5-1|NA|14|few
CASSSNPGATEAFF
TGCGCCAGCAGCTCGAACCCGGGGGCCACTGAAGCTTTCTTT
>TRBJ2-2|TRBV6-5|TRBD1|15|few
CASRPRTGRTGELFF
TGTGCCAGCAGACCGAGGACAGGGCGGACCGGGGAGCTGTTTTTT
>TRBJ2-7|TRBV18|NA|13|NA
CASSPGPRDEQYF
TGTGCCAGCTCACCCGGGCCTAGGGACGAGCAGTACTTC
>TRBJ1-1|TRBV4-1|NA|15|NA
CASSLANTGSTEAFF
TGCGCCAGCAGCCTAGCAAATACAGGGAGCACTGAAGCTTTCTTT
>TRBJ2-3|TRBV7-3|TRBD2|15|NA
CASSHGTSGADTQYF
TGTGCCAGCAGCCATGGGACTAGCGGGGCTGATACGCAGTATTTT
>TRBJ2-1|TRBV29-1|NA|16|NA
CSVESLGRTFYNEQFF
TGCAGCGTTGAGTCACTAGGTAGGACTTTTTACAATGAGCAGTTCTTC
>TRBJ1-1|TRBV4-1|NA|13|NA
CASSQAEWATTFF
TGCGCCAGCAGCCAAGCGGAATGGGCGACAACTTTCTTT
>TRBJ1-5|TRBV5-6|NA|16|NA
CASPEGPIFGNQPQHF
TGTGCCAGCCCGGAGGGCCCGATTTTTGGCAATCAGCCCCAGCATTTT
>TRBJ1-2|TRBV4-2|TRBD1|17|NA
CASSQDLGTGRLDGYTF
TGTGCCAGCAGCCAAGATCTAGGGACAGGGCGCTTAGATGGCTACACCTTC
>TRBJ1-5|TRBV6-1|NA|13|NA
CASSRTEDQPQHF
TGTGCCAGCAGTCGGACAGAGGATCAGCCCCAGCATTTT
>TRBJ1-2|TRBV20-1|NA|13|NA
CSARVGTGYGYTF
TGCAGTGCTAGAGTTGGGACCGGCTATGGCTACACCTTC
>TRBJ2-1|TRBV7-2|NA|15|NA
CASSRGLTAGNEQFF
TGTGCCAGCAGCCGCGGACTGACCGCGGGCAATGAGCAGTTCTTC
>TRBJ1-5|TRBV10-3|NA|16|few
CAISESLGGSNQPQHF
TGTGCCATCAGTGAGTCACTGGGCGGGAGCAATCAGCCCCAGCATTTT
>TRBJ1-1|TRBV6-2/TRBV6-3|TRBD1|19|few
CASSPGTGLSGFLDTEAFF
TGTGCCAGCAGCCCCGGGACAGGCCTTTCTGGTTTTTTGGACACTGAAGCTTTCTTT
>TRBJ2-3|TRBV15|NA|16|NA
CATSRAPGGLTDTQYF
TGTGCCACCAGCAGAGCCCCCGGGGGGCTCACAGATACGCAGTATTTT
>TRBJ2-7|TRBV20-1|TRBD2|15|NA
CSARTLAGGLVEQYF
TGCAGTGCTAGAACCCTAGCGGGAGGGCTGGTCGAGCAGTACTTC
>TRBJ2-1|TRBV20-1|TRBD2|14|few
CSARELAGGFEQFF
TGCAGTGCTAGAGAACTAGCGGGAGGTTTTGAGCAGTTCTTC
>TRBJ1-2|TRBV3-1|TRBD1|14|few
CASSPPGQVYGYTF
TGTGCCAGCAGCCCCCCCGGACAGGTATACGGCTACACCTTC
>TRBJ2-5|TRBV20-1|TRBD2|17|NA
CSARDHENGGAGETQYF
TGCAGTGCTAGAGATCACGAGAACGGGGGGGCCGGGGAGACCCAGTACTTC
>TRBJ2-1|TRBV11-1|TRBD2|14|once
CASSLAGGRDEQFF
TGTGCCAGCAGCTTGGCGGGGGGGCGAGATGAGCAGTTCTTC
>TRBJ1-2|TRBV7-2|NA|13|NA
CASSFSINYGYTF
TGTGCCAGCAGTTTTAGCATTAACTATGGCTACACCTTC